These 26 T cell receptor beta chains were all obtained from the same sample, sequenced in a study of T cell responses to AZD1222 COVID-19 vaccine. Method: immunoSEQ multiplex PCR; TCRdb's copy keeps in-frame clones and lacks some. The sample holds around 20,000 clones, about four fifths seen once. The source material was peripheral blood, sampled 28 days after the second AZD1222 dose. The source of these receptors is an adult who received the AZD1222 COVID-19 vaccine.

The chain has TRBV10-3 and TRBJ2-7; possibly TRBD1 for D (5 bases). There are 14 residues in the CDR3. Trimming pared 0 bases from V and 4 bases from J, leaving 10 bases between. Germline CDR1 ENHRY, CDR2 SYGVKD. CDR3 DNA: TGTGCCATCAGTGAGTCGGCAGGGCGATACGAGCAGTACTTC. This translates into CAISESAGRYEQYF.

The chain recombines TRBV5-4 with TRBJ1-1, with D hard to call. This CDR3 contains 13 residues. V lost 3 bases and J 0 bases, leaving 6 bases between the germline ends. CDR1 is SGHNT, CDR2 YYREEE, per germline (reference sequence). The DNA of the CDR3 is TGTGCCAGCAGCTCGACACTGAACACTGAAGCTTTCTTT. Amino acids: CASSSTLNTEAFF.

This clone occurred once. The chain carries TRBV5-1 and TRBJ1-1; D unclear. The CDR3 contains 14 residues. Germline V gene lookup returns CDR1 SGHRS and CDR2 YFSETQ. V lost 0 bases, J lost 0 bases, and 6 bases lay in between. Here the CDR3 reads CASSLVGLNTEAFF. In DNA form, the CDR3 reads TGCGCCAGCAGCTTGGTTGGGTTGAACACTGAAGCTTTCTTT.

This sequence joins TRBV7-2 and TRBJ2-1, with a tentative D call TRBD1 (6 bases). This CDR3 contains 16 residues. Trimming took 6 bases from V and 6 from J, leaving 21 bases between them. Germline assignment: CDR1 SGHTA and CDR2 FQGNSA. CDR3 loop: CASSTIPWGPSNEQFF. The CDR3 DNA follows: TGTGCCAGCAGTACGATCCCCTGGGGGCCGTCCAATGAGCAGTTCTTC.

J is TRBJ2-7 and V is TRBV29-1, with D perhaps TRBD2 (6 bases). Per the germline V gene, CDR1 is SQVTM and CDR2 is ANQGSEA. The ends were cut back, 3 bases at V and 0 bases at J, with 18 bases in the middle. The CDR3 extends over 16 amino acids. The CDR3 loop is CSVEGGAGGSSYEQYF. CDR3 sequence (DNA): TGCAGCGTTGAGGGGGGAGCGGGCGGATCCTCCTACGAGCAGTACTTC.

The chain recombines TRBV2 with TRBJ2-1, with 8 bases identical to TRBD1. Germline V CDR1 and CDR2: SNHLY, FYNNEI. V shed 7 bases, J shed 9 bases, and the junction held 5 bases outside the gene matches. The CDR3 is 12 residues long. The CDR3: CASTEDRVEQFF. DNA of the CDR3: TGTGCCAGCACCGAGGACAGGGTTGAGCAGTTCTTC.

The V call is TRBV4-3, the J call TRBJ1-1; a weak D match, TRBD1 (6 bases). The germline gives CDR1 LGHNA, CDR2 YSLEER. V was shortened by 0 bases and J by 3 bases, with 8 bases between the two germline ends. The CDR3 extends over 14 amino acids. CDR3 coding DNA: TGCGCCAGCAGCCAAGAGGGGGCCGACACTGAAGCTTTCTTT. Translated, it gives CASSQEGADTEAFF.

The DNA for the CDR3 is TGCGCCAGCAGCTTGTCGAGAAACGGGAACACCGGGGAGCTGTTTTTT. This gives the protein CASSLSRNGNTGELFF. The chain is built from TRBV5-1 and TRBJ2-2, with unresolved D. From germline, CDR1 is SGHRS and CDR2 YFSETQ. Trimming removed 1 base from V and 1 base from J, with 11 bases in between. CDR3 length equals 16 residues.

This clone was counted once. The chain employs TRBV14 and TRBJ2-3, with D possibly matching TRBD2 (5 bases). Germline CDR1 reads SGHDN; CDR2 reads FVKESK. Trimming removed 4 bases at V and 2 bases at J, with 13 bases between. The CDR3 spans 15 residues. The chain's CDR3 is CASSLQADFTDTQYF. For the CDR3, the DNA is TGTGCCAGCAGCCTCCAGGCGGACTTCACAGATACGCAGTATTTT.

The rearrangement links TRBV12-3 or TRBV12-4 to TRBJ1-1; 7 bases line up with TRBD1. Trimming cost V 6 bases and J 6 bases; bases outside gene matches: 7. CDR3 size: 13 residues. The CDR3 is CASRAGTVAEAFF. CDR3 nucleotides: TGTGCCAGCAGAGCTGGGACAGTCGCTGAAGCTTTCTTT.

This chain uses TRBV6-1 with TRBJ2-3; 8 bases fit TRBD2. The ends lost 2 bases at V and 5 bases at J; junction bases unmatched: 9. The CDR3 spans 16 residues. CDR1 is MNHNS and CDR2 is SASEGT in the germline V gene. The CDR3 is CASSETPGRGEDTQYF. CDR3 in DNA: TGTGCCAGCAGTGAAACCCCCGGGAGGGGGGAAGATACGCAGTATTTT.

The chain couples TRBV30 to TRBJ2-2; TRBD1 agrees at 9 bases. V lost 2 bases and J lost 4; bases outside the gene matches: 8. Germline V gene data show CDR1 as GTSNPN and CDR2 as SVGIG (reference sequence). The CDR3 totals 16 residues. The CDR3 loop is CAWSKSQGAGTGELFF. CDR3 bases: TGTGCCTGGAGTAAATCACAGGGGGCGGGCACCGGGGAGCTGTTTTTT.

In its sample, this clone was seen a few times. This chain joins TRBV10-1 and TRBJ2-7; 9 nucleotides align to TRBD1. V shed 4 bases and J 4 bases; nucleotides not matched to a gene: 5. This CDR3 region has 14 residues. Germline CDR1 is WNHNN and CDR2 is SYGVQD (reference sequence). The CDR3 region has the DNA TGCGCCAGCAGTGCTGGGACAGGGATATACGAGCAGTACTTC. It is translated as CASSAGTGIYEQYF.

The chain recombines TRBV27 with TRBJ2-7; the D gene could be TRBD1 or TRBD2 (7 bases each). Germline V gene data show CDR1 as MNHEY and CDR2 as SMNVEV (reference sequence). The V end was cut by 3 bases, the J end by 3 bases, with 12 bases between. CDR3 size: 14 residues. The CDR3 DNA is TGTGCCAGCAGTTTCAGGGGGGGACACTACGAGCAGTACTTC. The encoded protein is CASSFRGGHYEQYF.

A single count supports this clone. The rearrangement uses TRBV7-2 and TRBJ2-7; 8 bases fit TRBD1. There are 13 residues in the CDR3. Germline V CDR1 and CDR2: SGHTA, FQGNSA. J was trimmed by 6 bases and V by 4 bases; bases with no gene match: 5. In DNA, the CDR3 is TGTGCCAGCAGCTACAGGGACAGGCGCGAGCAGTACTTC. Protein product: CASSYRDRREQYF. Drawing the rest from reference TRBV7-2 and TRBJ2-7, the complete variable domain is GAGVSQSPSNKVTEKGKDVELRCDPISGHTALYWYRQSLGQGLEFLIYFQGNSAPDKSGLPSDRFSAERTGGSVSTLTIQRTQQEDSAVYLCASSYRDRREQYFGPGTRLTVT.

The chain recombines TRBV27 with TRBJ2-6; 8 positions agree with TRBD1. Germline CDR1 is MNHEY and CDR2 is SMNVEV (reference sequence). The CDR3 is 17 amino acids. V was clipped by 2 bases and J by 2 bases; unmatched bases: 5. The CDR3 nucleotides read TGTGCCAGCAGTTTACTGGTGGGACAGGCTGGGGCCAACGTCCTGACTTTC. As protein: CASSLLVGQAGANVLTF. The full variable domain, its missing parts supplied by reference TRBV27 and TRBJ2-6, is EAQVTQNPRYLITVTGKKLTVTCSQNMNHEYMSWYRQDPGLGLRQIYYSMNVEVTDKGDVPEGYKVSRKEKRNFPLILESPSPNQTSLYFCASSLLVGQAGANVLTFGAGSRLTVL.

The CDR3 reads CASSPAGARSNTEAFF. The CDR3 DNA reads TGTGCCAGTAGTCCCGCAGGGGCAAGGTCGAACACTGAAGCTTTCTTT. The chain employs TRBV19 and TRBJ1-1; D perhaps matches TRBD1 (6 bases). The CDR3 is 16 amino acids. The V end lost 5 bases, the J end lost 1 base, and 17 bases lay between the germline ends. CDR1 is LNHDA and CDR2 is SQIVND in the germline V gene (reference sequence).

The CDR3 region is CTSNPGQTSYEQYF. In DNA, the CDR3 is TGCACCAGCAACCCGGGACAGACCTCCTACGAGCAGTACTTC. J is TRBJ2-7 and V is TRBV1; the listed D gene, TRBD1, was not tested against the DNA. TRBV1 corresponds to a pseudogene. The CDR3 loop spans 14 amino acids.

The table lists this clone with a count of one. The chain employs TRBV4-3 and TRBJ2-7; 7 nucleotides line up with TRBD1. Germline V CDR1 and CDR2: LGHNA, YSLEER. The trim removed 1 base at V and 4 bases at J, leaving 16 bases unmatched. CDR3 length equals 18 residues. The CDR3 sequence is CASSQGAGGSSVGYEQYF. CDR3 nucleotide sequence: TGCGCCAGCAGCCAAGGGGCAGGGGGTAGTAGTGTGGGATACGAGCAGTACTTC.

V usage is TRBV5-8 and J usage is TRBJ2-7; 9 bases line up with TRBD1. Germline values: CDR1 SGHTS, CDR2 YDEGEE. Trimming took 5 bases from V and 7 from J; bases not matched to a gene: 10. The CDR3 has 14 amino acids. The DNA for the CDR3 is TGTGCCAGCAGAGGACAGGGGAGTGTTGTAGAGCAGTACTTC. Its protein product is CASRGQGSVVEQYF.

The chain uses TRBV4-2 and TRBJ1-4, with TRBD1 matching 7 bases. The germline gives CDR1 LGHNA, CDR2 YNFKEQ. The CDR3 loop spans 19 amino acids. After removal of 1 base from V and 4 bases from J, the junction contained 15 bases not matched to a gene. The CDR3 protein is CASSQGETGLFKVNEKLFF. In nucleotides, the CDR3 is TGTGCCAGCAGCCAAGGTGAGACAGGGCTCTTCAAAGTTAATGAAAAACTGTTTTTT.

The V and J genes are TRBV4-3 and TRBJ1-2, with 8 bases aligning to TRBD1. J lost 5 bases, V lost 2 bases, and 4 bases had no gene match. The CDR3 has 14 amino acids. CDR1 and CDR2 (germline): LGHNA, YSLEER. The CDR3 is CASSQSDRAYGYTF. In nucleotides, the CDR3 is TGCGCCAGCAGCCAATCGGACAGGGCTTATGGCTACACCTTC.

In its sample, this clone was seen a few times. The chain uses TRBV3-1 (or the pseudogene TRBV3-2) and TRBJ2-2, with no clear D. Per the germline V gene, CDR1 is LGHDT and CDR2 is YNNKEL (reference sequence). V lost 4 bases, J lost 6 bases, and 12 bases lay in between. This CDR3 contains 14 residues. CDR3 loop: CASSPLWGSGELFF. As DNA, the CDR3 is TGTGCCAGCAGCCCCCTGTGGGGTTCCGGGGAGCTGTTTTTT.

The chain uses TRBV6-5 and TRBJ2-7; D is unclear. V was shortened by 7 bases and J by 2 bases, with 12 bases between the two germline ends. Germline values: CDR1 MNHEY, CDR2 SVGAGI. The CDR3 has 13 amino acids. CDR3: CASIGSRPYEQYF. In DNA form, the CDR3 reads TGTGCCAGCATAGGATCACGGCCCTACGAGCAGTACTTC.

This clone occurred once. This chain uses TRBV6-5 with TRBJ2-2; a possible D gene is TRBD1 (5 bases). The CDR3 length is 15 residues. Germline CDR1 reads MNHEY; CDR2 reads SVGAGI. Trimming pared 0 bases from V and 7 bases from J, leaving 12 bases between. The CDR3 spells CASSYSTQGVGELFF. As DNA, the CDR3 is TGTGCCAGCAGTTACTCAACCCAGGGTGTCGGGGAGCTGTTTTTT.

The J gene is TRBJ1-5, the V gene TRBV2, with D perhaps TRBD1 (6 bases). The CDR3 contains 13 residues. The V and J ends lost 10 bases and 2 bases respectively, with 12 bases between them. From germline, CDR1 is SNHLY and CDR2 FYNNEI. The CDR3 loop is CATKGVGNQPQHF. DNA for the CDR3: TGTGCCACCAAGGGGGTGGGCAATCAGCCCCAGCATTTT.